This T cell receptor beta chain was recorded in a study of shared clonotypes between healthy human individuals (TCRdb year 2020). Describing the broader study: A couple of women and a few men aged 18 to 49 years were included in the cohort. For each donor, CD4 naive and CD4 memory were each given three plates, CD8 naive was given two plates, and CD8 memory was given one plate. Blood TCR repertoires of five healthy adults were deeply sequenced to estimate repertoire size and the extent of clonotype sharing between individuals. Different laboratories and diverse techniques were used to prepare libraries and sequence TCR repertoires, to increase sequencing depth and limit assay-specific biases. Per donor, leukapheresis produced somewhere between about 0.94 and 9.5 billion PBMCs.

Remarks on this clone: The clone's antigen remains unknown. No base-level quality is on record; no much larger clone is a single base apart.

Healthy HIV-negative adults with no recently reported acute infections or vaccinations were included as donors. Every donor was a Caucasian adult residing in Nashville, Tennessee, USA. Magnetic negative selection was used to enrich CD4+ T cells, after which naive cells were positively selected on CD45RA and the negative fraction became the memory subset. Blood was obtained by leukapheresis, after which PBMCs were separated by Ficoll-Histopaque density gradient centrifugation and cryopreserved in liquid nitrogen vapor phase. Analytical flow cytometry was used to check the purity and quantity of each magnetically sorted T cell population. From each sorted fraction, genomic DNA was isolated and quantified by UV absorbance on a Nanodrop 2000c. The CDR3 covers 15 residues, taking in both the cysteine and the phenylalanine. Just the 45-base CDR3 DNA is kept, in frame starting at base 1. From the germline V gene (reference sequence), CDR1 is MNHEY and CDR2 is SMNVEV. V is pared back by 7 bases and J by 0 bases, with 15 bases lying between the germline termini.

The paper's findings and limits, for the study overall: Rarefaction of sorted-subset datasets indicated incomplete sequencing despite the large sequencing depth. Clonotypes shared by all four sorted-subset donors showed higher generation probabilities than non-shared clonotypes. Pairwise subsampling indicated that sequencing depth was expected to affect the degree of clonotype sharing among donors. Sampling was limited to blood, and TCR repertoires in tissue likely differ from TCR repertoires in blood. Sharing across four donors was observed for approximately 5% of naive CD4, under 4% of naive CD8, over 2% of memory CD4, and roughly 0.4% of memory CD8 clonotypes. Larger estimated clonotype richness was generally found for naive subsets than for memory subsets. Because the study included a small number of donors, the genetic and exposure-history diversity represented was limited.

Using the deep immunoSEQ assay, multiplex PCR amplified TCR CDR3 regions from genomic DNA. For each cell subset, the extracted genomic DNA was distributed evenly across all wells of several immunoSEQ 96-well plates, and each plate served as one replicate. Each replicate PCR for sorted subsets received about 180 ng genomic DNA, equal to roughly 33,000 T cell genomes. Purified libraries were measured with a Qubit 3.0 fluorometer, size-checked on a Bioanalyzer 2100, and measured again with the KAPA Library Quantification kit. Every immunoSEQ 96-well plate was sequenced on a dedicated single-read 150-cycle Illumina NextSeq 550 flow cell. Under the source paper's analysis protocol: Because the immunoSEQ output included only junctional sequences and no quality scores, the filtering could not be the same as the filtering used for full-length reads. Sequences were annotated with PyIR, a Python wrapper for IgBLAST v1.9, using IMGT germline references to assign V/J genes and CDR3. Reads were filtered out if the reads had weak V/J assignments (E-value above 1e-6), no CDR3, stop codons, out-of-frame junctions, or ambiguous translated residues. V3J clonotypes were defined by identical inferred V gene, J gene, and CDR3 amino acid sequence. To compute the percentage overlap between repertoires, the number of shared unique clonotypes was divided by the size of the smaller repertoire. Repertoire richness was assessed with RTK rarefaction, the Chao1 estimator, and Recon v2.1 estimates of unobserved clonotypes. Generation probabilities for all TCRbeta clonotypes obtained by the gDNA method from a handful of donors were computed using OLGA. In its TCRdb copy, this immuneACCESS table keeps in-frame sequences only and misses some clones. Where compared with another copy, unresolved V genes explain less than half of these, and the others have no known cause. The DNA was the basis for D and trimming; V, J and clone size are from that table. The sample includes approximately 500,000 clones, with almost 97% observed a single time. The ten largest make up approximately 0.06% of the sample.

The material sequenced was naive CD4+ T cells sorted from blood. Per the publication, the cell subset or site label means: CD45RA+ positively selected. The clonotype originates from a woman under 40 in good health. The chain was built from TRBV27 and TRBJ1-2, with TRBD1 perhaps the D gene, on 5 matching bases. The sequence in DNA is TGTGCCAGCACCCAGACAGCAGCTACTAACTATGGCTACACCTTC. The resulting protein is CASTQTAATNYGYTF.